This T cell receptor beta chain was obtained from a study of blood T cell repertoires in COVID-19. Overall study context: T cells, B-cell-depleted T cells, or PBMCs supplied cDNA or gDNA.

CDR1 and CDR2 from the germline V gene are SNHLY and FYNNEI. J was trimmed by 8 bases and V by 5 bases; bases with no gene match: 4. The CDR3 is made up of 14 amino acids. Some clones are missing from TCRdb's copy, which holds only in-frame ones; the method was immunoSEQ multiplex PCR. Among 21,000 or so clones listed, around 88% were seen once. The sequence was collected from a man between 65 and 85 years old with active COVID-19. Sequencing was carried out using peripheral blood. V is TRBV2 and J is TRBJ1-6, with TRBD1 identical over 9 bases. The CDR3 bases are TGTGCCAGCAGTTTGGGGACAGGGTATTCACCCCTCCACTTT. Protein product: CASSLGTGYSPLHF.